The entry below gives a single T cell receptor beta chain sequence along with its context. The antigen is undetermined. The donors were adults (healthy and HIV-negative) with no recent acute infections or vaccinations. The sample comes from a study of shared clonotypes between healthy human individuals. Study at large: Per-donor plates numbered three CD4 naive, three CD4 memory, two CD8 naive and one CD8 memory.

Profiled with immunoSEQ multiplex PCR; TCRdb holds only in-frame clones, not every one. The top ten hold under 2% of the sample, which has about 730,000 clones, over 60% seen once. V shed 5 bases, J shed 9 bases, and the junction held 11 bases outside the gene matches. The germline V gene has CDR1 MDHEN and CDR2 SYDVKM. The CDR3 spans 14 residues. Study-level points and caveats: Compared with clonotypes that all four donors shared, non-shared clonotypes had lower generation probabilities.

The clonotype comes from a woman aged 30 to 39 in good health. The source material was memory CD4+ T cells sorted from blood. Subset noted: CD45RA-negative fraction. The V call is TRBV28, the J call TRBJ1-2; 8 bases are shared with TRBD1. The CDR3 loop reads CASSRTGGSASYTF. CDR3 coding DNA: TGTGCCAGCAGTAGAACAGGGGGATCCGCTAGCTACACCTTC.